Below, 24 T cell receptor beta chains from the same sample are listed, as sequenced in a study of tumor and adjacent non-tumor tissue in lung cancer. A modified ARM-PCR protocol with three rounds of nested PCR amplified TCRbeta. TCRdb called the multiplex PCR reads again in MiXCR, with one record for every CDR3 protein. Altogether under 150,000 distinct CDR3 sequences are present, around 60% being singletons, with the ten largest covering over 15%. The template was RNA from unsorted bulk tissue. Sequencing used lung tumor tissue. Receptor source: a man aged 60 to 75 with small cell lung cancer.

With regard to this clonotype: A read error may explain this, as a much larger clone is one base away. The chain employs TRBV13 and TRBJ2-7; D gene ambiguous. The CDR3 spans 15 residues. V lost 0 bases to trimming and J lost 0 bases, with 9 bases between them. From germline, CDR1 is PRHDT and CDR2 FYEKMQ (reference sequence). CDR3 sequence reads: CASSLGRVDSYEQYF. DNA for the CDR3: TGTGCCAGCAGCTTAGGCCGGGTTGACTCCTACGAGCAGTACTTC.

A word on this clonotype: A much larger clone sits a single nucleotide away, making a read error possible. This sequence joins TRBV6-5 and TRBJ1-5; 7 bases fit TRBD1. The CDR3 is 17 amino acids. Unmatched junction bases numbered 13, after V lost 5 bases and J lost 3 bases. Germline CDR1 and CDR2: MNHEY and SVGAGI. CDR3 coding DNA: TGTGCCAGCAGTCAAACCTCCGGGACAGAGTACAATCAGCCCCAGCATTTT. Amino acid sequence: CASSQTSGTEYNQPQHF.

As for this clonotype: This may stem from a read error, because a much larger clone lies one nucleotide away. CDR3 bases: TGCAGTGCTAGAGATTTAGCGGTAGCGGGAAAAGATACGCAGTATTTT. This sequence encodes CSARDLAVAGKDTQYF. The chain couples TRBV20-1 to TRBJ2-3; 8 bases match TRBD2. V lost 0 bases to trimming and J lost 5 bases; unmatched junction nucleotides: 10. The V gene's germline CDR1 is DFQATT and CDR2 SNEGSKA (reference sequence). The CDR3 runs to 16 residues.

For this clonotype: One junction end disagrees with the germline gene, perhaps due to a read error. The rearrangement uses TRBV11-2 and TRBJ2-5, with D perhaps TRBD1 or TRBD2 (5 bases each). Germline V gene sequence: CDR1 SGHAT, CDR2 FQNNGV. The CDR3 has 12 residues. The chain's CDR3 is CASSVTGTLEYF. CDR3 bases: TGTGCCAGTAGCGTAACTGGGACCCTAGAATATTTC.

The chain combines TRBV4-1 with TRBJ1-2; D call uncertain. V shed 0 bases and J shed 8 bases, with 16 bases lying between them. Germline V gene sequence: CDR1 MGHRA, CDR2 YSYEKL. The CDR3 is 15 residues long. The chain's CDR3 is CASSQDVSSTLGYTF. DNA for the CDR3: TGCGCCAGCAGCCAAGATGTCAGTTCGACTCTGGGCTACACCTTC.

Remarks on this clonotype: A much larger clonotype is one base distant, so this may be a read error. The chain links TRBV20-1 to TRBJ2-3, with D hard to call. Germline CDR1 reads DFQATT; CDR2 reads SNEGSKA (reference sequence). This CDR3 has 14 residues. This CDR3 is CSARRSHSTETQYF. DNA of the CDR3: TGCAGTGCTAGACGGAGCCATAGCACAGAAACGCAGTATTTT.

Many counts were recorded for this clonotype. The CDR3 nucleotides read TGTGCCAGCAGCTTTCAAGGATTCTTCGACGAGCAGTACTTC. Translating it yields CASSFQGFFDEQYF. The V call is TRBV11-3, the J call TRBJ2-7; D remains ambiguous. There are 14 residues in the CDR3. V lost 3 bases to trimming and J lost 5 bases, with 14 bases between them. Germline V gene data show CDR1 as SGHNT and CDR2 as YENEEA.

This clonotype occurred once. The junction differs from germline at one of its ends, possibly a read error. The chain employs TRBV6-5 and TRBJ2-1; 10 bases match TRBD2. Germline CDR1 and CDR2: MNHEY and SVGAGI. The CDR3 is made up of 16 amino acids. The CDR3 protein is CARSYSEAGGLHEQFF. The CDR3 DNA sequence: TGTGCCAGGAGTTACTCGGAAGCGGGAGGGCTCCATGAGCAGTTCTTC.

In the case of this clonotype: This could be a read error, since a much larger clone is one nucleotide away. This chain links TRBV20-1 with TRBJ1-2; D remains ambiguous. This CDR3 spans 13 amino acids. Germline assignment: CDR1 DFQATT and CDR2 SNEGSKA (reference sequence). The chain's CDR3 is CTARDPGTYGYTF. In DNA, the CDR3 is TGCACTGCTAGAGATCCAGGCACCTATGGCTACACCTTC.

The chain combines TRBV14 with TRBJ2-1; TRBD1 matches at 7 bases. The CDR3 covers 15 residues. The V gene end was trimmed by 8 bases and the J gene end by 5 bases; junction bases not matched to a gene: 12. Germline-derived CDR1 and CDR2 are SGHDN and FVKESK. CDR3 in amino acids: CASGQAGTGDNEQFF. The CDR3 nucleotides are TGTGCCAGCGGTCAAGCAGGAACAGGGGACAATGAGCAGTTCTTC.

This CDR3 is CASSLGGQADAQYF. The CDR3, as DNA: TGTGCCAGCAGTTTGGGGGGACAGGCGGACGCGCAGTATTTT. This chain joins TRBV28 and TRBJ2-3; 8 nucleotides match TRBD1. This CDR3 contains 14 residues. The germline V gene has CDR1 MDHEN and CDR2 SYDVKM. With V trimmed by 3 bases and J by 10 bases, 9 bases remained unmatched.

Points on this clonotype: Its ends do not fully match the called genes, so a read error is possible. V gene TRBV14 combines with J gene TRBJ2-3; D is undetermined. Germline assignment: CDR1 SGHDN and CDR2 FVKESK. This CDR3 comprises 13 residues. Here the CDR3 DNA reads TGTGCCAGTAGCCATAGGAGCACAGATACGCAGTATTTT. Amino acid sequence: CASSHRSTDTQYF. Full variable domain (remainder filled in from reference TRBV14 and TRBJ2-3): EAGVTQFPSHSVIEKGQTVTLRCDPISGHDNLYWYRRVMGKEIKFLLHFVKESKQDESGMPNNRFLAERTGGTYSTLKVQPAELEDSGVYFCASSHRSTDTQYFGPGTRLTVL.

Comments on this clonotype: Since no conserved phenylalanine or tryptophan closes the CDR3, a read error is the likely cause. This chain connects TRBV5-6 to TRBJ1-5; D ambiguous. With 4 bases removed from V and 6 bases from J, the gap between germline ends came to 11 bases. This CDR3 contains 13 residues. Germline values: CDR1 SGHDT, CDR2 YYEEEE. The CDR3 loop is CASSMHRAQPQHY. The DNA for the CDR3 is TGTGCCAGCAGCATGCATCGAGCTCAGCCCCAGCATTAT.

For the CDR3, the DNA is TGTGCCTCCAGGACAGGGCTCGTCGGGGAGCTGTTTTTT. As protein: CASRTGLVGELFF. The chain carries TRBV12-3 or TRBV12-4 and TRBJ2-2; 8 bases agree with TRBD1. Trimming took 11 bases from V and 7 from J; bases not matched to a gene: 9. The CDR3 length is 13 residues.

This clonotype has a count of ten or more. V gene TRBV6-2 or TRBV6-3 combines with J gene TRBJ2-5; unclear D gene. The V gene's germline CDR1 is MNHEY and CDR2 SVGEGT. The CDR3 loop spans 14 amino acids. Trimming stripped 2 bases from V and 2 bases from J, with 9 bases between. The CDR3 DNA sequence: TGTGCCAGCAGTTACGCCCGTCGACAAGAGACCCAGTACTTC. Amino acid sequence: CASSYARRQETQYF.

In the case of this clonotype: No conserved phenylalanine or tryptophan ends this CDR3, so it is likely a read error. The chain employs TRBV5-4 and TRBJ2-5; D is possibly TRBD1 (5 bases). The germline CDR1 and CDR2 sequences are SGHNT and YYREEE (reference sequence). This CDR3 has 14 residues. CDR3 residues: CTSSAAGQRETQYY. CDR3 nucleotide sequence: TGTACCAGCAGCGCGGCAGGGCAAAGAGAGACCCAGTACTAC.

This clonotype appeared a single time. The rearrangement uses TRBV10-3 and TRBJ1-2; 9 bases map to TRBD1. From germline, CDR1 is ENHRY and CDR2 SYGVKD. This CDR3 spans 12 amino acids. J gave up 6 bases and V 6 bases, and 2 bases lay outside the gene matches. This CDR3 reads CAISGTGNGYTF. In DNA form, the CDR3 reads TGTGCCATCAGCGGGACAGGGAATGGCTACACCTTC.

Remarks on this clonotype: Given a much more abundant clone one base away, this may be a read error. This rearrangement joins TRBV6-5 to TRBJ1-2; 10 bases fit TRBD1. The CDR3 length is 14 residues. Looked up from germline, CDR1 is MNHEY and CDR2 is SVGAGI. The CDR3 DNA sequence: TGTACCAGCAGCTGGGACAGGGGCCTTTATGGCTACACCTTC. Translation: CTSSWDRGLYGYTF.

This rearrangement joins TRBV29-1 to TRBJ2-2; TRBD1 aligns across 8 bases. V was pared by 1 base and J by 3 bases, with 7 bases of the junction left unmatched. The CDR3 is made up of 16 amino acids. Germline V lookup: CDR1 SQVTM, CDR2 ANQGSEA. CDR3 in DNA: TGCAGCGTTGAAGGCAGGGGGCTTTCGGACACCGGGGAGCTGTTTTTT. It specifies CSVEGRGLSDTGELFF.

The chain combines TRBV6-6 with TRBJ1-5, with no clear D. Trimming pared 2 bases from V and 11 bases from J, leaving 13 bases between. Germline V CDR1 and CDR2: MNHNY, SVGAGI (reference sequence). The CDR3 contains 13 residues. The CDR3 sequence is CASSYGYAQSQHF. The DNA of the CDR3 is TGTGCCAGCAGTTACGGGTATGCACAGTCCCAGCATTTT.

This clonotype occurred a few times. The V gene is TRBV24-1, the J gene TRBJ2-7; TRBD1 matches at 9 bases. This CDR3 comprises 14 residues. Germline CDR1 is KGHDR and CDR2 is SFDVKD. V lost 5 bases to trimming and J lost 2 bases; unmatched junction nucleotides: 3. The CDR3 DNA reads TGTGCCACCAGTGGACAGGGGGGAACCTACGAGCAGTACTTC. Translated: CATSGQGGTYEQYF.

Notes on this clonotype: A read error may produce the germline difference seen at one junction end. The chain links TRBV11-2 to TRBJ2-1; TRBD2 might be the D (6 bases). In germline, CDR1 is SGHAT, CDR2 FQNNGV. There are 16 residues in the CDR3. The CDR3 loop is CVSSLGIAVGPGGQFF. The CDR3 nucleotides read TGTGTCAGCAGCTTGGGCATAGCGGTAGGGCCCGGGGGGCAGTTCTTC.

A note on this clonotype: A much more abundant neighbour one base away suggests this may be a read error. The V call is TRBV20-1, the J call TRBJ1-4; no reliable D call. The CDR3 contains 11 residues. Trimming took 3 bases from V and 5 from J, leaving 4 bases between them. CDR1 is DFQATT and CDR2 is SNEGSKA in the germline V gene (reference sequence). This CDR3 reads CSARPNEKLFF. CDR3 coding DNA: TGCAGTGCTAGGCCCAATGAAAAACTGTTTTTT.

With regard to this clonotype: The junction departs from germline at one end; a sequencing error may be responsible. The genes are TRBV6-1 and TRBJ1-3, with D hard to call. The germline V gene encodes CDR1 MNHNS and CDR2 SASEGT. There are 13 residues in the CDR3. CDR3 loop: CANSAREANTIYF. The CDR3 DNA reads TGTGCCAACAGTGCCCGGGAAGCGAACACCATATATTTT.